This TCR beta chain was observed in a study of blood T cell repertoires in COVID-19. Data came from immunoSEQ multiplex PCR; TCRdb stores just in-frame clones and leaves some out. The sample yields roughly 100,000 clones, about four fifths seen once. The CDR3 runs to 13 residues. Germline CDR1 SGHTA, CDR2 FQGNSA. V was pared by 5 bases and J by 6 bases, with 5 bases of the junction left unmatched. What was sequenced was peripheral blood. This TCR was sampled from a woman aged 80 or older with acute or convalescent COVID-19. This rearrangement joins TRBV7-2 to TRBJ1-2, with TRBD1 matching 8 bases. This CDR3 reads CASSRTGLDGYTF. CDR3 nucleotide sequence: TGTGCCAGCAGCAGGACAGGGTTGGATGGCTACACCTTC.